The 3 T cell receptor beta chains in this list originate from one sample, sequenced in a study of technical replicates of blood from a few donors. Produced via immunoSEQ multiplex PCR; TCRdb's table is partial and in-frame only. The sample yields about 70,000 clones, roughly 96% seen once. The specimen sequenced was T cells isolated from PBMCs. The receptors stem from a human donor in good health.

This chain joins TRBV7-9 and TRBJ1-1; D possibly corresponds to TRBD1 (5 bases). The germline V gene encodes CDR1 SEHNR and CDR2 FQNEAQ (reference sequence). The length of the CDR3 is 13 residues. The V gene lost 5 bases and the J gene lost 1 base, with 8 bases spanning the gap. CDR3 loop: CASSPTGNTEAFF. CDR3 DNA sequence: TGTGCCAGCAGCCCCACAGGGAACACTGAAGCTTTCTTT.

The chain employs TRBV18 and TRBJ2-7; 10 bases are a match to TRBD2. The CDR3 sequence is 15 residues long. V gave up 2 bases and J gave up 1 base; unmatched junction bases: 2. CDR1 and CDR2 (germline): KGHSH, LQKENI. CDR3 bases: TGTGCCAGCTCACCAGAACTAGCGGGATCCTACGAGCAGTACTTC. Residues: CASSPELAGSYEQYF. Full variable domain (outside the CDR3, taken from reference TRBV18 and TRBJ2-7): NAGVMQNPRHLVRRRGQEARLRCSPMKGHSHVYWYRQLPEEGLKFMVYLQKENIIDESGMPKERFSAEFPKEGPSILRIQQVVRGDSAAYFCASSPELAGSYEQYFGPGTRLTVT.

The V and J genes are TRBV6-1 and TRBJ2-7; 11 bases match TRBD2. The V segment lost 5 bases and the J segment 7 bases; nucleotides outside the gene matches: 7. This CDR3 is built from 14 residues. Germline V lookup: CDR1 MNHNS, CDR2 SASEGT. CDR3 sequence: CASSRLAGPGEQYF. CDR3 DNA sequence: TGTGCCAGCAGTAGACTAGCGGGACCGGGGGAGCAGTACTTC.